The 15 T cell receptor beta chains below were found in one sample sequenced in a study of post-analysis software for immune sequencing data. General study results and limits: Patients showed TRBV5-6, TRBV5-1 and TRBV20-1 among several TRBV segments more frequent than in controls.

These receptors are not linked to any known antigen. TCR beta cDNA libraries had unique molecular identifiers. One entry per CDR3 protein results from TCRdb running MiXCR on the PCR reads. The sample holds 820,000 or so distinct CDR3 sequences, about 50% seen once. Sequenced: blood. Receptor source: a girl aged 5-17 years with multiple sclerosis.

In its sample, this clonotype was seen once. This chain connects TRBV29-1 to TRBJ2-1, with D unclear. V dropped 7 bases and J dropped 10 bases, with 11 bases sitting between them. Germline V gene lookup returns CDR1 SQVTM and CDR2 ANQGSEA. This CDR3 is built from 10 residues. In DNA form, the CDR3 reads TGCAGCGCCGAGTCTTTGGAGCAGTTCTTC. Translating gives CSAESLEQFF.

This chain connects TRBV20-1 to TRBJ2-7; 7 nucleotides agree with TRBD1. The junction had 9 bases not matched to a gene; V was cut back by 5 bases and J by 2 bases. The CDR3 covers 14 residues. Germline V gene sequence: CDR1 DFQATT, CDR2 SNEGSKA (reference sequence). The CDR3 coding sequence is TGCAGTGCTCTCACCGGGACAGCTACCTACGAGCAGTACTTC. Its protein product is CSALTGTATYEQYF.

The chain links TRBV7-9 to TRBJ2-7, with TRBD1 matching over 10 bases. Germline V gene lookup returns CDR1 SEHNR and CDR2 FQNEAQ (reference sequence). Losses at the gene ends were 5 bases for V and 0 bases for J; bases not matched to a gene: 10. This CDR3 is 17 amino acids long. In DNA, the CDR3 is TGTGCCAGCAGCCAGGGACAGGGGATAATCCTCTCCTACGAGCAGTACTTC. This encodes CASSQGQGIILSYEQYF.

The chain carries TRBV25-1 and TRBJ1-1; possible D gene TRBD1, 5 bases. Germline CDR1 is MGHDK and CDR2 is SYGVNS. CDR3 length: 14 amino acids. Trimming shortened V by 6 bases and J by 5 bases, and 16 bases separated the two germline ends. CDR3 loop: CASREQSKGTEAFF. CDR3 DNA sequence: TGTGCCAGCAGGGAGCAATCCAAGGGGACTGAAGCTTTCTTT.

V usage is TRBV20-1 and J usage is TRBJ2-1; 7 nucleotides agree with TRBD2. Per germline, CDR1 DFQATT and CDR2 SNEGSKA (reference sequence). V lost 5 bases and J lost 3; bases outside the gene matches: 7. This CDR3 comprises 14 residues. For the CDR3, the DNA is TGCAGTGCTGTACTAGCGCCGGGCTACAATGAGCAGTTCTTC. It is translated as CSAVLAPGYNEQFF.

This clonotype was detected once. This chain uses TRBV7-9 with TRBJ2-5, with 13 bases aligning to TRBD2. The DNA end favors TRBJ2-7, so the J call may be wrong. CDR1 is SEHNR, CDR2 FQNEAQ, per germline (reference sequence). CDR3 length: 14 amino acids. CDR3 DNA sequence: TGTGCCAGCAGCCCCGGGACTAGCGGGGCCGAGCAGTACTTC. Amino acids: CASSPGTSGAEQYF.

This clonotype was found a few times. The chain is built from TRBV12-3 or TRBV12-4 and TRBJ1-1; D is possibly TRBD1 (5 bases). V lost 7 bases to trimming and J lost 7 bases, with 22 bases between them. The CDR3 is made up of 15 amino acids. The CDR3 here is CASTLRGRGSYEAFF. In DNA, the CDR3 is TGTGCCAGCACCCTTCGGGGACGGGGGAGTTATGAAGCTTTCTTT.

The chain recombines TRBV5-1 with TRBJ1-2; 9 bases map to TRBD1. Losses at the gene ends were 7 bases for V and 8 bases for J; bases not matched to a gene: 12. This CDR3 has 14 amino acids. Germline V gene lookup returns CDR1 SGHRS and CDR2 YFSETQ. CDR3 sequence (DNA): TGCGCCAGCCACATCGGGACAGGGACCTCGGGCTACACCTTC. As protein: CASHIGTGTSGYTF.

The rearrangement uses TRBV6-1 and TRBJ2-7; a weak D match, TRBD1 (6 bases). The V end lost 6 bases, the J end lost 3 bases, and 15 bases lay between the germline ends. The CDR3 is 14 amino acids. Germline CDR1 and CDR2: MNHNS and SASEGT. Here the CDR3 reads CASRDPGQSYEQYF. CDR3 in DNA: TGTGCCAGCAGGGACCCGGGACAAAGCTACGAGCAGTACTTC.

The V and J genes are TRBV20-1 and TRBJ2-3; TRBD2 matches at 10 bases. Germline lookup yields CDR1 DFQATT and CDR2 SNEGSKA (reference sequence). The CDR3 length is 15 residues. V lost 5 bases, J lost 2 bases, and 7 bases stayed unmatched. CDR3 residues: CSAEAGTSVTDTQYF. CDR3 coding DNA: TGCAGTGCTGAGGCCGGGACTAGCGTCACAGATACGCAGTATTTT.

V gene TRBV10-3 combines with J gene TRBJ2-3; a possible D gene is TRBD1 (6 bases). V was pared by 7 bases and J by 2 bases, with 13 bases between. Germline V gives CDR1 ENHRY, CDR2 SYGVKD. The CDR3 is 14 residues long. CDR3 sequence (DNA): TGTGCCATCAAAATCCAGGGGTCCACAGATACGCAGTATTTT. This encodes CAIKIQGSTDTQYF.

This sequence joins TRBV6-5 and TRBJ2-5; D is ambiguous. Germline V gene lookup returns CDR1 MNHEY and CDR2 SVGAGI. The CDR3 has 13 residues. V lost 0 bases and J 4 bases, leaving 6 bases between the germline ends. CDR3 sequence (DNA): TGTGCCAGCAGTTACTCTATCGCAGAGACCCAGTACTTC. It codes for CASSYSIAETQYF.

The DNA for the CDR3 is TGTGCCAGCAGTGTACGGGGGACCGGGGGAGATACGCAGTATTTT. Translation: CASSVRGTGGDTQYF. The chain recombines TRBV6-5 with TRBJ2-3; tentatively, D is TRBD2 (6 bases). The CDR3 contains 15 residues. Germline V lookup: CDR1 MNHEY, CDR2 SVGAGI. Trimming left V 5 bases short and J 5 bases short, with 17 bases between.

This chain joins TRBV13 and TRBJ2-5; 9 positions agree with TRBD1. CDR3 length: 15 amino acids. From germline, CDR1 is PRHDT and CDR2 FYEKMQ (reference sequence). The V gene end was trimmed by 5 bases and the J gene end by 5 bases; junction bases not matched to a gene: 9. The CDR3 here is CASSASGTGLETQYF. CDR3 bases: TGTGCCAGCAGCGCGTCCGGGACAGGGCTGGAGACCCAGTACTTC.

This clonotype was recorded a few times. The chain combines TRBV29-1 with TRBJ2-1, with D possibly called TRBD1 or TRBD2 (5 bases each). Per the germline V gene, CDR1 is SQVTM and CDR2 is ANQGSEA. This CDR3 has 15 amino acids. V lost 6 bases to trimming and J lost 0 bases, with 15 bases between them. The DNA of the CDR3 is TGCAGCGTCGAGGGGCAGGCGAGCTCCTACAATGAGCAGTTCTTC. Its protein product is CSVEGQASSYNEQFF.